The rows below give T cell receptor beta chains drawn from one sample of a study of T cell responses to AZD1222 COVID-19 vaccine. The data were produced by immunoSEQ multiplex PCR, yet TCRdb's version contains in-frame clones alone and is incomplete. The sample holds about 130,000 clones, roughly 90% seen once. The sample here was peripheral blood, taken 28 days after the second AZD1222 dose. Every receptor here comes from an adult who received the AZD1222 COVID-19 vaccine. The CDR3 runs from the conserved cysteine through the conserved F or W. The order of the fields is clone size, D gene, V gene, J gene, CDR3 protein, CDR3 DNA. The D gene is left open where the match is weak. The size field is filled for only some rows; it gives once, few, many or a size class.

NA	NA	TRBV5-6	TRBJ1-1	CASSPGPGTEAFF	TGTGCCAGCAGCCCTGGCCCCGGGACTGAAGCTTTCTTT
NA	TRBD1	TRBV28	TRBJ1-5	CASSWGRGNQPQHF	TGTGCCAGCAGCTGGGGCAGGGGGAATCAGCCCCAGCATTTT
NA	NA	TRBV18	TRBJ2-7	CASSPEAEQYF	TGTGCCAGCTCACCTGAGGCCGAGCAGTACTTC
NA	TRBD1	TRBV30	TRBJ1-2	CAWKFPGTDYGYTF	TGTGCCTGGAAATTCCCCGGGACAGACTATGGCTACACCTTC
NA	NA	TRBV18	TRBJ2-1	CASSPREKSEQFF	TGTGCCAGCTCACCACGGGAAAAAAGTGAGCAGTTCTTC
NA	NA	TRBV25-1	TRBJ2-7	CASTGLRKQYF	TGTGCCAGCACGGGGCTAAGGAAGCAGTACTTC
NA	NA	TRBV6-5	TRBJ1-1	CASSYEAGLRTEAFF	TGTGCCAGCAGTTACGAGGCAGGTCTGCGCACTGAAGCTTTCTTT
NA	TRBD1	TRBV30	TRBJ1-2	CAWRPLEGAARRDGYTF	TGTGCCTGGAGGCCCTTGGAGGGGGCCGCCCGGAGGGATGGCTACACCTTC
NA	TRBD1	TRBV6-6	TRBJ2-7	CASKPGGAGYEQYF	TGTGCCAGCAAACCAGGGGGCGCAGGCTACGAGCAGTACTTC
few	TRBD1	TRBV24-1	TRBJ1-4	CAPRGDRPNEKLFF	TGTGCCCCCCGAGGGGACAGACCTAATGAAAAACTGTTTTTT
NA	TRBD1	TRBV24-1	TRBJ2-7	CATSDTSTGGGYEQYF	TGTGCCACCAGTGACACTTCGACAGGGGGCGGTTACGAGCAGTACTTC
NA	NA	TRBV5-1	TRBJ1-4	CASSLGTASTNEKLFF	TGCGCCAGCAGCTTGGGAACGGCTTCAACTAATGAAAAACTGTTTTTT
NA	NA	TRBV6-1	TRBJ1-3	CASSERPGGTSGNTIYF	TGTGCCAGCAGTGAAAGGCCAGGAGGAACCTCTGGAAACACCATATATTTT
NA	TRBD1	TRBV10-3	TRBJ1-1	CATVLQQGLNTEAFF	TGTGCCACAGTGCTACAACAGGGGCTGAACACTGAAGCTTTCTTT
NA	NA	TRBV18	TRBJ1-1	CASSPQGPEAFF	TGTGCCAGCTCACCCCAGGGTCCTGAAGCTTTCTTT
NA	TRBD1	TRBV20-1	TRBJ1-5	CSASPGQGSQPQHF	TGCAGTGCTAGTCCCGGACAGGGTTCTCAGCCCCAGCATTTT
NA	NA	TRBV5-1	TRBJ1-2	CASTQTGGANYGYTF	TGCGCCAGCACCCAGACAGGAGGCGCTAACTATGGCTACACCTTC
once	NA	TRBV20-1	TRBJ2-1	CSASSPGLSYNEQFF	TGCAGTGCTAGTTCGCCCGGGCTCTCCTACAATGAGCAGTTCTTC
once	NA	TRBV14	TRBJ2-2	CASSQVKGAGELFF	TGTGCCAGCAGCCAAGTGAAGGGGGCCGGGGAGCTGTTTTTT
NA	NA	TRBV12-3/TRBV12-4	TRBJ1-1	CASSSQGNEAFF	TGTGCCAGCAGTTCCCAGGGGAATGAAGCTTTCTTT
NA	TRBD1	TRBV2	TRBJ1-4	CASIEGQYSNEKLFF	TGTGCCAGCATAGAGGGACAGTACAGCAATGAAAAACTGTTTTTT
once	TRBD1	TRBV30	TRBJ1-1	CAWNPQGAGEAFF	TGTGCCTGGAACCCACAGGGGGCGGGTGAAGCTTTCTTT
NA	NA	TRBV7-9	TRBJ2-2	CASSRDSGAGELFF	TGTGCCAGCAGCCGCGACAGCGGAGCCGGGGAGCTGTTTTTT
NA	NA	TRBV3-1/TRBV3-2	TRBJ1-2	CASSQGSGALNYGYTF	TGTGCCAGCAGCCAAGGATCAGGGGCGTTAAACTATGGCTACACCTTC
NA	TRBD1	TRBV7-9	TRBJ1-4	CASSADRDLHEKLFF	TGTGCCAGCAGCGCAGACAGGGACTTGCATGAAAAACTGTTTTTT
NA	TRBD1	TRBV18	TRBJ1-6	CASSRNTGDNSPLHF	TGTGCCAGCTCGCGCAATACAGGGGACAATTCACCCCTCCACTTT
NA	TRBD1	TRBV28	TRBJ1-2	CASNDRDPNYGYTF	TGTGCCAGCAATGACAGGGACCCTAACTATGGCTACACCTTC
NA	NA	TRBV5-6	TRBJ1-2	CASSLTRLYYGYTF	TGTGCCAGCAGCTTGACACGTCTCTACTATGGCTACACCTTC
NA	TRBD1	TRBV27	TRBJ2-7	CASSLGTGVNEQYF	TGTGCCAGCAGTTTAGGGACAGGGGTCAACGAGCAGTACTTC
NA	NA	TRBV12-3/TRBV12-4	TRBJ1-6	CASSLDSSPLHF	TGTGCCAGCAGCCTGGACAGTTCACCCCTCCACTTT
NA	TRBD1	TRBV11-2	TRBJ1-3	CASSLGTSYRGRAGNTIYF	TGTGCCAGCAGCTTAGGGACCTCATACAGGGGAAGAGCCGGAAACACCATATATTTT
NA	NA	TRBV13	TRBJ1-1	CASSWAGRPNTEAFF	TGTGCCAGCAGCTGGGCAGGACGGCCTAACACTGAAGCTTTCTTT
NA	NA	TRBV29-1	TRBJ1-1	CSARGGLNTEAFF	TGCAGCGCGCGGGGCGGTTTGAACACTGAAGCTTTCTTT
NA	TRBD2	TRBV5-1	TRBJ2-1	CASSSGGSYNEQFF	TGCGCCAGCAGCTCGGGAGGTTCCTACAATGAGCAGTTCTTC
NA	TRBD2	TRBV28	TRBJ2-1	CASTLWGTSGSNEQFF	TGTGCCAGCACTCTCTGGGGGACTAGCGGGAGCAATGAGCAGTTCTTC
NA	NA	TRBV9	TRBJ1-1	CASSVGPRDTEAFF	TGTGCCAGCAGCGTAGGGCCGCGGGACACTGAAGCTTTCTTT
NA	NA	TRBV4-1	TRBJ1-1	CASSQGTENTEAFF	TGCGCCAGCAGCCAAGGGACGGAGAACACTGAAGCTTTCTTT